Following are 23 T cell receptor beta chains from one sample sequenced in a study of Tregs in tolerant kidney transplant recipients. This table comes from immunoSEQ multiplex PCR, and its TCRdb copy is limited to in-frame clones, with some not included. The table records 85,000 to 100,000 clones, under 95% of them present only once. Sequenced material: CD4+ T cells from blood, taken before the transplant. These receptors all come from a human donor who received a combined kidney and bone marrow transplant.

The chain uses TRBV9 and TRBJ2-5; 10 nucleotides agree with TRBD2. This CDR3 is 15 amino acids long. V shed 0 bases and J 9 bases; nucleotides not matched to a gene: 8. Germline V gene data show CDR1 as SGDLS and CDR2 as YYNGEE. CDR3 in amino acids: CASSVATTAGGPQYF. CDR3 DNA sequence: TGTGCCAGCAGCGTAGCTACAACAGCGGGAGGGCCCCAGTACTTC.

Only one count was recorded for this clone. The chain links TRBV25-1 to TRBJ2-1; no firm D call. This CDR3 has 14 amino acids. Per the germline V gene, CDR1 is MGHDK and CDR2 is SYGVNS. Trimming cost V 2 bases and J 7 bases, with 12 bases left between them. CDR3 coding DNA: TGTGCCAGCAGTGAAATGTTGGTACAGAATGAGCAGTTCTTC. Translation: CASSEMLVQNEQFF.

The chain employs TRBV7-2 and TRBJ2-7; TRBD1 agrees at 7 bases. In germline, CDR1 is SGHTA, CDR2 FQGNSA. V lost 8 bases, J lost 1 base, and 8 bases stayed unmatched. The CDR3 sequence is 14 residues long. CDR3 loop: CASRAGTESYEQYF. The CDR3, as DNA: TGTGCCAGCCGAGCCGGGACAGAATCCTACGAGCAGTACTTC.

V usage is TRBV20-1 and J usage is TRBJ2-5; D remains ambiguous. Trimming stripped 2 bases from V and 5 bases from J, with 6 bases between. This CDR3 is built from 11 residues. Looked up from germline, CDR1 is DFQATT and CDR2 is SNEGSKA (reference sequence). The CDR3 region has the DNA TGCAGTGCTAGAATATTGGAGACCCAGTACTTC. Its protein is CSARILETQYF.

The chain links TRBV7-7 to TRBJ2-1; 8 bases are shared with TRBD1. The CDR3 length is 13 residues. Looked up from germline, CDR1 is SSHAT and CDR2 is FNYEAQ (reference sequence). The junction had 2 bases not matched to a gene; V was cut back by 5 bases and J by 5 bases. The CDR3, as DNA: TGTGCCAGCAGCCCGGGACAGGACAATGAGCAGTTCTTC. Translation: CASSPGQDNEQFF.

This sequence joins TRBV6-4 and TRBJ2-1; D is unresolved. Germline CDR1 MRHNA, CDR2 SNTAGT. CDR3 size: 14 residues. Trimming left V 4 bases short and J 8 bases short, with 15 bases between. The CDR3: CASSGSTLFDEQFF. In DNA form, the CDR3 reads TGTGCCAGCAGTGGGTCAACCCTATTCGATGAGCAGTTCTTC.

This clone was seen only once. The DNA for the CDR3 is TGTGCCACCAGCAGTGCTATTCGGTCAGGGAACTCCTACGAGCAGTACTTC. The encoded protein is CATSSAIRSGNSYEQYF. The chain couples TRBV15 to TRBJ2-7; D is possibly TRBD1 (5 bases). CDR1 is LNHNV, CDR2 YYDKDF, per germline (reference sequence). Deletions cut 3 bases from V and 0 bases from J, with 18 bases between. The CDR3 is made up of 17 amino acids.

This clone was picked up one time. The rearrangement uses TRBV7-9 and TRBJ2-5; 9 bases align to TRBD1. Looked up from germline, CDR1 is SEHNR and CDR2 is FQNEAQ (reference sequence). The CDR3 loop spans 15 amino acids. The J segment lost 6 bases and the V segment lost 1 base, leaving 6 bases of the junction unmatched. CDR3 in DNA: TGTGCCAGCAGCTTAGGGGACAGGGACACACAGACCCAGTACTTC. Its translation is CASSLGDRDTQTQYF.

The V and J genes are TRBV6-6 and TRBJ1-1; D possibly corresponds to TRBD1 (6 bases). Germline CDR1 is MNHNY and CDR2 is SVGAGI (reference sequence). Trimming took off 10 bases at V and 3 bases at J, with 15 bases between the two ends. This CDR3 contains 13 residues. The CDR3 DNA follows: TGTGCCAAGATAAGGGGGAGGGACACTGAAGCTTTCTTT. Its protein is CAKIRGRDTEAFF.

J is TRBJ1-5 and V is TRBV4-1; 9 nucleotides match TRBD1. The CDR3 is 16 residues long. The J segment lost 4 bases and the V segment lost 1 base, leaving 5 bases of the junction unmatched. The V gene's germline CDR1 is MGHRA and CDR2 YSYEKL. The chain's CDR3 is CASSQAGQGRNQPQHF. The CDR3 bases are TGCGCCAGCAGCCAAGCGGGACAGGGAAGAAATCAGCCCCAGCATTTT.

The chain is built from TRBV5-4 and TRBJ2-5; TRBD2 matches at 12 bases. Per the germline V gene, CDR1 is SGHNT and CDR2 is YYREEE (reference sequence). With V trimmed by 5 bases and J by 3 bases, 5 bases remained unmatched. This CDR3 has 15 amino acids. The CDR3 loop reads CASSPRLAGEETQYF. The CDR3 DNA follows: TGTGCCAGCAGTCCTAGACTAGCGGGAGAAGAGACCCAGTACTTC.

Concerning this clone: Within the sample, other DNA sequences also encode this same CDR3. V gene TRBV4-3 combines with J gene TRBJ1-6, with D possibly matching TRBD1 (6 bases). Between the trimmed V and J ends, which lost 4 bases and 10 bases, there was a span of 20 bases. This CDR3 contains 16 residues. CDR1 LGHNA and CDR2 YSLEER come from the germline V gene. This CDR3 is CASSPRGGRIGSPLHF. The CDR3, as DNA: TGCGCCAGCAGCCCACGCGGGGGGCGAATCGGATCACCCCTCCACTTT.

The chain links TRBV27 to TRBJ2-2; TRBD2 might be the D (5 bases). CDR1 is MNHEY and CDR2 is SMNVEV in the germline V gene (reference sequence). The length of the CDR3 is 13 residues. V lost 9 bases and J lost 4, with 12 bases in between. The CDR3 loop reads CASTSRGTGELFF. As DNA, the CDR3 is TGTGCCAGTACCTCCCGGGGCACCGGGGAGCTGTTTTTT.

The J gene is TRBJ1-2, the V gene TRBV7-9, with 9 bases identical to TRBD1. The trim removed 4 bases at V and 7 bases at J, leaving 16 bases unmatched. There are 17 residues in the CDR3. Germline V lookup: CDR1 SEHNR, CDR2 FQNEAQ (reference sequence). The CDR3 DNA is TGTGCCAGCAGCTCGAACAGGGGGCTTATTTACGGTAGTGGCTACACCTTC. The encoded protein is CASSSNRGLIYGSGYTF.

This sequence joins TRBV19 and TRBJ1-2; 7 nucleotides agree with TRBD1. There are 14 residues in the CDR3. Germline CDR1 and CDR2: LNHDA and SQIVND (reference sequence). The junction had 8 bases not matched to a gene; V was cut back by 6 bases and J by 4 bases. In nucleotides, the CDR3 is TGTGCCAGTAGCTTGGACAGGACCCTCTATGGCTACACCTTC. As protein: CASSLDRTLYGYTF.

The gene calls are TRBV27 and TRBJ1-6, with TRBD1 matching over 7 bases. The CDR3 has 13 residues. From germline, CDR1 is MNHEY and CDR2 SMNVEV (reference sequence). V gave up 5 bases and J gave up 13 bases; unmatched junction bases: 8. The CDR3 sequence is CASSITDRRPLHF. The CDR3 bases are TGTGCCAGCAGTATAACGGACAGGCGGCCCCTCCACTTT.

The genes are TRBV6-1 and TRBJ1-1; possible D gene TRBD1, 5 bases. Trimming cost V 1 base and J 0 bases, with 9 bases left between them. There are 15 residues in the CDR3. Germline values: CDR1 MNHNS, CDR2 SASEGT. CDR3 sequence (DNA): TGTGCCAGCAGTGAAGTTCAGGGTTTGAACACTGAAGCTTTCTTT. Amino acid sequence: CASSEVQGLNTEAFF.

The chain carries TRBV5-1 and TRBJ2-1, with 10 bases lining up with TRBD2. V trimming: 1 base; J trimming: 5 bases; junction bases outside the gene matches: 3. Germline V lookup: CDR1 SGHRS, CDR2 YFSETQ. The CDR3 is 15 residues long. The CDR3 sequence: CASSLSLAGNNEQFF. The CDR3 coding sequence is TGCGCCAGCAGCTTGTCACTAGCGGGGAACAATGAGCAGTTCTTC.

The chain links TRBV19 to TRBJ2-5, with TRBD2 matching 9 bases. There are 14 residues in the CDR3. Germline assignment: CDR1 LNHDA and CDR2 SQIVND (reference sequence). J gave up 5 bases and V 6 bases, and 7 bases lay outside the gene matches. DNA for the CDR3: TGTGCCAGTAGGACTAGCGGAGGGGGGGAGACCCAGTACTTC. This sequence encodes CASRTSGGGETQYF.

V and J are TRBV18 and TRBJ1-2; a weak D match, TRBD1 (6 bases). Germline V CDR1 and CDR2: KGHSH, LQKENI. Trimming removed 3 bases at V and 6 bases at J, with 14 bases between. This CDR3 region has 14 residues. CDR3 amino acids: CASSPSDRTHGYTF. CDR3 sequence (DNA): TGTGCCAGCTCACCGTCCGACAGGACACATGGCTACACCTTC.

The chain links TRBV10-3 to TRBJ2-7; 9 bases map to TRBD1. Trimming at V came to 9 bases and at J to 5 bases, leaving 11 bases not matched to a gene. This CDR3 is built from 14 residues. Germline V gives CDR1 ENHRY, CDR2 SYGVKD. The CDR3 reads CAIVSGTGSDEQYF. In DNA, the CDR3 is TGTGCCATTGTCTCCGGGACAGGGAGTGACGAGCAGTACTTC.

V is TRBV5-3 and J is TRBJ1-5; 10 nucleotides match TRBD1. TRBV5-3 is placed among ORFs of uncertain function. The CDR3 consists of 18 residues. V dropped 2 bases and J dropped 2; count of bases not matched to a gene: 10. As DNA, the CDR3 is TGTGCCAGAAGCTTTACCGGGACAGGGGCGGGAGGCAATCAGCCCCAGCATTTT. Residues: CARSFTGTGAGGNQPQHF.

For this clone: Other DNA sequences within the sample encode an identical CDR3. The V gene is TRBV7-3, the J gene TRBJ2-1, with TRBD1 matching over 8 bases. The V segment lost 4 bases and the J segment 9 bases; nucleotides outside the gene matches: 2. Germline values: CDR1 SGHTA, CDR2 FQGTGA. The CDR3 length is 12 residues. CDR3 amino acids: CASSSDRGEQFF. CDR3 nucleotides: TGTGCCAGCAGCTCCGACAGGGGTGAGCAGTTCTTC.